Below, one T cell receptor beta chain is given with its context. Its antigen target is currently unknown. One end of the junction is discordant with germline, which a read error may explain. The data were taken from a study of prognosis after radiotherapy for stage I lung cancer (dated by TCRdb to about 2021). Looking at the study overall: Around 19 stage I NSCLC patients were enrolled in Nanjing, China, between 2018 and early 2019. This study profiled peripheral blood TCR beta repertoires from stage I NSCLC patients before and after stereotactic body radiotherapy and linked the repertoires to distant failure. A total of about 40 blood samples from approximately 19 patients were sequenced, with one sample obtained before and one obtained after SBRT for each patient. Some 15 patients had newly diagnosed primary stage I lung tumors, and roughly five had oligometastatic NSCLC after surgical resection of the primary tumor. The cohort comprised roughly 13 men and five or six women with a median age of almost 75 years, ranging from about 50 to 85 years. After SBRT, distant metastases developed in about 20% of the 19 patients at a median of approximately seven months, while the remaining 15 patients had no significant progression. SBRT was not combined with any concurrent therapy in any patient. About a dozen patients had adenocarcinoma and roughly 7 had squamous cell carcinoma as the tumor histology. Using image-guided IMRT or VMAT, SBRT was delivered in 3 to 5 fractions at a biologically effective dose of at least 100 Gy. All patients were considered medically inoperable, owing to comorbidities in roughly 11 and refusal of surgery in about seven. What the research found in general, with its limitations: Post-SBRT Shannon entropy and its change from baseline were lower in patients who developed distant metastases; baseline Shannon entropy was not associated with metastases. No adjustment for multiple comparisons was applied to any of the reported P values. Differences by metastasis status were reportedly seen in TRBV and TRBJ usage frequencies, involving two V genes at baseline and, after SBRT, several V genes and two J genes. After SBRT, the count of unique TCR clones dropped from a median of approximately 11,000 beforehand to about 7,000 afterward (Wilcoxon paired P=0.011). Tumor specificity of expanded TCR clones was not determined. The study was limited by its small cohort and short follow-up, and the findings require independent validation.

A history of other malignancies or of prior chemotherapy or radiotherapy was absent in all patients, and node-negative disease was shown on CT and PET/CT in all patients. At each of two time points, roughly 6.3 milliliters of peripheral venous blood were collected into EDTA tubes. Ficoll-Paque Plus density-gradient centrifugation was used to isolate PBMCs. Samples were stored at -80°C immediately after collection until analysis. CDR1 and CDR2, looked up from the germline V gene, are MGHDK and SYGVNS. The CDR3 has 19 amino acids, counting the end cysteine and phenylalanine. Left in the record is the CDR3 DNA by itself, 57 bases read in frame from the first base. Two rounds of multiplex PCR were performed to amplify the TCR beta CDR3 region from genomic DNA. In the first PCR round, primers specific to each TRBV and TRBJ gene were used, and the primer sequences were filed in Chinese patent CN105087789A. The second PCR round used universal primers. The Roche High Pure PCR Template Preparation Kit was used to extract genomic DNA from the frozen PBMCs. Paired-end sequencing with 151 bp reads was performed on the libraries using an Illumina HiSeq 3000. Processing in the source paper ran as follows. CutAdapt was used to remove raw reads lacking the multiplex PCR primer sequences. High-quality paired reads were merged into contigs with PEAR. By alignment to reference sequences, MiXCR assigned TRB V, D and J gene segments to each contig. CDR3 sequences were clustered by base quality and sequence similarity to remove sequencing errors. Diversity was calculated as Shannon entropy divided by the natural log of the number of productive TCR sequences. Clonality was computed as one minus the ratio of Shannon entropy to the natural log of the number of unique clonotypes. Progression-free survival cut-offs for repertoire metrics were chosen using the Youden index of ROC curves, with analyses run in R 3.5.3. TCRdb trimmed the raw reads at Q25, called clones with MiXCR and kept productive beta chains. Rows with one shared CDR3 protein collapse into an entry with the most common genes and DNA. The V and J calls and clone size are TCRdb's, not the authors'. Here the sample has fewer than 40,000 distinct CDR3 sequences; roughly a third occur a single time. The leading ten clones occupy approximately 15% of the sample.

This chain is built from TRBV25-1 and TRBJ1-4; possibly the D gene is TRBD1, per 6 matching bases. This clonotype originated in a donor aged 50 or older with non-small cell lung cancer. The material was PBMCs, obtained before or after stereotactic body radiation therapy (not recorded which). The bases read TGTGCCAGAAGTGGCCTAGTGGAGGACAGCTCTGCAACTAATGAAAAAATGTTTTTT. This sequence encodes CARSGLVEDSSATNEKMFF. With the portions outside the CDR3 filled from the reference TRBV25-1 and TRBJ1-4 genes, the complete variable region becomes EADIYQTPRYLVIGTGKKITLECSQTMGHDKMYWYQQDPGMELHLIHYSYGVNSTEKGDLSSESTVSRIRTEHFPLTLESARPSHTSQYLCARSGLVEDSSATNEKMFFGSGTQLSVL.